This TCR beta chain was captured in a study of blood T cell repertoires in COVID-19 (dated by TCRdb to 2018 to 2020). A note on the overall study: Collaborator samples came from the United States, Italy and Spain and covered acute and convalescent phases of COVID-19. The prospective study material was composed of cDNA or gDNA derived from T cells, B-cell-depleted T cells, or PBMCs. Samples were obtained from the ongoing ImmuneRACE study (first 160 participants) and from roughly 1,300 subjects provided by 6 global collaborators. The sample metadata nearly always contained a de-identified subject ID, COVID-19 status, age in years and sex. A freely available public database, intended as a resource for researchers studying the immune response to SARS-CoV-2, is where the repertoires were released. The dataset comprised deeply sampled blood TCRbeta repertoires from subjects exposed to, actively infected with, or recovered from COVID-19. Where HLA class I and class II types were available, the types were taken from metadata supplied by the sample provider, not from assay-based typing.

TCRbeta CDR3 regions were amplified from genomic DNA using the immunoSEQ Assay, a bias-controlled multiplex PCR. The paper's data handling went like this. Nucleated cell counts per sample were estimated from amplification of reference gene primers within the assay. Sequence reads were collapsed and filtered to measure the absolute abundance of every unique TCRbeta CDR3 rearrangement. For each sample, productive Simpson clonality was calculated by taking the square root of Simpson's diversity index across productive rearrangements. TCRdb took over this immuneACCESS table, retaining in-frame rearrangements with V and J assigned. Such tables are incomplete; in checked studies, under half of the missing clones stem from an unresolved V gene, and the remainder is unexplained. V, J and clone size are taken as reported in that table, and D and trimming were inferred from the DNA itself. The sample profile shows under 350,000 clones; about 86% of them were found once. Jointly, the top ten make up roughly 4% of the sample.

What the authors observed across the whole study: How much clinical and demographic metadata was included differed by source and by participant, and the metadata was provided uncurated.

Remarks on this clone: The antigen it recognizes is unknown. Within one base of it there is no much larger clone, and no base qualities were kept.

V lost 0 bases and J lost 0 bases; the stretch between them is 18 bases long. Reading the germline V gene (reference sequence) gives CDR1 SEHNR and CDR2 FQNEAQ. The CDR3 measures 19 amino acids from cysteine to phenylalanine. Of the read, only the CDR3 DNA is kept; its 57 bases are in frame from base 1. Enrolling through a virtual design, the prospective study's participants ranged in age from roughly 18 to 89 years and lived across approximately 25 United States geographic areas. To assign participants to cohorts, the prospective study relied on clinical history that participants themselves reported in a screening survey and a study questionnaire. Mobile phlebotomists in the prospective study collected whole blood, serum and a nasopharyngeal or oropharyngeal swab from every participant. Prospective study participants could optionally give additional blood draws and questionnaires over an approximately two-month period. Before DNA extraction, blood samples from the prospective study were shipped at room temperature or frozen.

This sequence was found in a woman between 40 and 55 years old with acute COVID-19. Material for sequencing was PBMCs or T cells enriched from blood (not recorded which). The chain couples TRBV7-9 to TRBJ1-3, with the identity of the D gene unclear. CDR3 loop: CASSLASPSRVFSGNTIYF. The nucleotide sequence is given as TGTGCCAGCAGCTTAGCATCGCCAAGTCGGGTATTCTCTGGAAACACCATATATTTT.